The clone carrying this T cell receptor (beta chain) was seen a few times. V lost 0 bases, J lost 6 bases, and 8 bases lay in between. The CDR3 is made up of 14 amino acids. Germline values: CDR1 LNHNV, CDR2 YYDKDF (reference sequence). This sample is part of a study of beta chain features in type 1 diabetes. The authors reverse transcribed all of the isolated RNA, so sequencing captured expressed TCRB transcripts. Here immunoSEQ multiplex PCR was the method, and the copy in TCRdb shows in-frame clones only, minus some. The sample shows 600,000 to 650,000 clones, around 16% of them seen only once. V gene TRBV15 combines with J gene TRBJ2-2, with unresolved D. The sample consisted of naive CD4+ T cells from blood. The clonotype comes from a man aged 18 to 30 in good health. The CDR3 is CATSRDPKAGELFF. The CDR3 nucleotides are TGTGCCACCAGCAGAGATCCCAAGGCCGGGGAGCTGTTTTTT.